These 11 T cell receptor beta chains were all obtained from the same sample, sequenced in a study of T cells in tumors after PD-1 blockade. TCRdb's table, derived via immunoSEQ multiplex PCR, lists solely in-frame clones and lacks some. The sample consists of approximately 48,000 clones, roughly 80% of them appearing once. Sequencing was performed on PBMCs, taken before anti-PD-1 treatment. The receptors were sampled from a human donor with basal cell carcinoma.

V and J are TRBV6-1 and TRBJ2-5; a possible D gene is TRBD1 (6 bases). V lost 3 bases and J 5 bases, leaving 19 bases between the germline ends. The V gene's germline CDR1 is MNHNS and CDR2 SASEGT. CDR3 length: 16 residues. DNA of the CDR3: TGTGCCAGCAGTGATTATGGACAGCGTCTGAAGGAGACCCAGTACTTC. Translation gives CASSDYGQRLKETQYF.

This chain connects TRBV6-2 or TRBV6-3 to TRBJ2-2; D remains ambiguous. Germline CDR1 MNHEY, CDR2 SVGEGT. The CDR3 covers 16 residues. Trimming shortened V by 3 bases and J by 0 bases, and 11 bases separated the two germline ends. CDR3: CASSYSGSSNTGELFF. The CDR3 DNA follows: TGTGCCAGCAGTTATTCAGGTAGCTCGAACACCGGGGAGCTGTTTTTT.

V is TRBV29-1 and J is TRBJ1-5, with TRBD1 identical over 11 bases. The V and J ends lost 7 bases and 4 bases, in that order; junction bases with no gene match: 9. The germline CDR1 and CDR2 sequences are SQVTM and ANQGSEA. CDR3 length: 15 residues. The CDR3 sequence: CSAEFGQGANQPQHF. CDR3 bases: TGCAGCGCAGAGTTTGGACAGGGGGCAAATCAGCCCCAGCATTTT.

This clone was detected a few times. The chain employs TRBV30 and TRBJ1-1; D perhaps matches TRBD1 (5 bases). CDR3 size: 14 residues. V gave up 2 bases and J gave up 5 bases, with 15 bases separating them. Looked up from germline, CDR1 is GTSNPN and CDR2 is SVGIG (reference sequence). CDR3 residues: CAWSKRQGYTEAFF. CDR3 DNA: TGTGCCTGGAGTAAGCGGCAGGGCTATACTGAAGCTTTCTTT.

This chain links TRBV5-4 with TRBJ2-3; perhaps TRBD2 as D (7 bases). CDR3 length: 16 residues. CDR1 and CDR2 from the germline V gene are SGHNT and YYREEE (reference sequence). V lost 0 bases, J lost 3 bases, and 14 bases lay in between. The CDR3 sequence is CASSLVGGRKTDTQYF. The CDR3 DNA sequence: TGTGCCAGCAGCTTGGTCGGGGGGCGTAAGACAGATACGCAGTATTTT.

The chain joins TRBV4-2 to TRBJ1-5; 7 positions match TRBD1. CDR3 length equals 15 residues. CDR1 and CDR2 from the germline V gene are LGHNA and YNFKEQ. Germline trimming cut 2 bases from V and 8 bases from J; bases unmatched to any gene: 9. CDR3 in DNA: TGTGCCAGCAGCCAACTCCAGGGGGGAAGGGAGCCCCAGCATTTT. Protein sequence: CASSQLQGGREPQHF.

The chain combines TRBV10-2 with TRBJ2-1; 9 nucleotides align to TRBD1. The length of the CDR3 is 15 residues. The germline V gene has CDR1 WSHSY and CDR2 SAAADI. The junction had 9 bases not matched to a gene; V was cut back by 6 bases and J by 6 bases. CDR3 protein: CASREGQGFGNEQFF. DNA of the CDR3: TGCGCCAGCAGGGAGGGACAGGGATTTGGCAATGAGCAGTTCTTC.

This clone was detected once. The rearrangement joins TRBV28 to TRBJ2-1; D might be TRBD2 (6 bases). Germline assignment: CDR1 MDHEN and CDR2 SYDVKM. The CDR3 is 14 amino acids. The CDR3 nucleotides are TGTGCTTGCATGGTGAGTAGCGGACGCAGTGAGCAGTTCTTC. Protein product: CACMVSSGRSEQFF.

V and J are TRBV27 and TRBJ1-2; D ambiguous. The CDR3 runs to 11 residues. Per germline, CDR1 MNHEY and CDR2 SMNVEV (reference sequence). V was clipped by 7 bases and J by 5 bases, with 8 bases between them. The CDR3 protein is CASTNGYGYTF. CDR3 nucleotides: TGTGCCAGCACTAATGGTTATGGCTACACCTTC.

Here the CDR3 DNA reads TGTGCCAGCAGTCCACAACGTGTACGATACGAGCAGTACTTC. Translating it yields CASSPQRVRYEQYF. The chain is built from TRBV6-6 and TRBJ2-7; D gene unclear. The germline V and J ends were trimmed by 5 bases and 4 bases, with 15 bases remaining between them. The CDR3 loop spans 14 amino acids. The germline V gene encodes CDR1 MNHNY and CDR2 SVGAGI (reference sequence).

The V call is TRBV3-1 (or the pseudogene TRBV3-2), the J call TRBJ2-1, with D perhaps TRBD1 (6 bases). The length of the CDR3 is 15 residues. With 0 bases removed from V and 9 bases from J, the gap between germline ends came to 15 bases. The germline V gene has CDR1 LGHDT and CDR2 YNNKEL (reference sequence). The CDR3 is CASSQDRKGVSEQFF. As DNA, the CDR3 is TGTGCCAGCAGCCAAGATCGGAAGGGGGTAAGTGAGCAGTTCTTC.